The entry that follows covers one T cell receptor beta chain sequence. This specimen comes from a study of blood T cell repertoires in COVID-19. TCRdb's table, derived via immunoSEQ multiplex PCR, lists solely in-frame clones and lacks some. The profile shows a few hundred thousand clones, approximately 80% of them singletons. The CDR3 loop spans 15 amino acids. Germline CDR1 MNHEY, CDR2 SMNVEV (reference sequence). The ends were cut back, 4 bases at V and 0 bases at J, with 12 bases in the middle. This clonotype originated in a man in his forties who had recovered from COVID-19. The chain recombines TRBV27 with TRBJ1-2, with D uncertain. What was sequenced was peripheral blood. The CDR3 sequence: CASSSPGLPNYGYTF. The CDR3 DNA sequence: TGTGCCAGCAGTTCTCCCGGTCTGCCTAACTATGGCTACACCTTC.